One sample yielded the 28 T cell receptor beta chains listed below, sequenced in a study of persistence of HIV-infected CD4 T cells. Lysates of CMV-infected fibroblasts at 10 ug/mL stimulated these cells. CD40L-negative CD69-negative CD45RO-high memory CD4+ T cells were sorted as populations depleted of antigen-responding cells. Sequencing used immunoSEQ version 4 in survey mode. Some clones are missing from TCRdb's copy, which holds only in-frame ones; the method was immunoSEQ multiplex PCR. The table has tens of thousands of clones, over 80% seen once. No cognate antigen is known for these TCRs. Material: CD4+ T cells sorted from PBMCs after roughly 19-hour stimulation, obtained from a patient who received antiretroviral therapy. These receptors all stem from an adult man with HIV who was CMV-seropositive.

CDR3 loop: CAWSTGLTNNAEAFF. The CDR3 nucleotides read TGTGCCTGGAGTACGGGGCTGACTAATAACGCTGAAGCTTTCTTT. The gene calls are TRBV30 and TRBJ1-1; tentative D call: TRBD1 (5 bases). The germline gives CDR1 GTSNPN, CDR2 SVGIG (reference sequence). This CDR3 comprises 15 residues. The V end lost 2 bases, the J end lost 6 bases, and 19 bases lay between the germline ends.

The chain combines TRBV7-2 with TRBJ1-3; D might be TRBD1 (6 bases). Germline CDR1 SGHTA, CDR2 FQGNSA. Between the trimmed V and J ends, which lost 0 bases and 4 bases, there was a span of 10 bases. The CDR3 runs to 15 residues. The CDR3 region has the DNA TGTGCCAGCAGCTTAGCACAGGGTCGGGGAAACACCATATATTTT. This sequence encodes CASSLAQGRGNTIYF.

This CDR3 reads CSVEDVLAGNEQFF. The CDR3, as DNA: TGCAGCGTTGAAGATGTACTAGCTGGGAATGAGCAGTTCTTC. The chain joins TRBV29-1 to TRBJ2-1, with a weak D call TRBD2 (6 bases). Germline V gives CDR1 SQVTM, CDR2 ANQGSEA. This CDR3 is built from 14 residues. The V gene lost 0 bases and the J gene lost 7 bases, with 13 bases spanning the gap.

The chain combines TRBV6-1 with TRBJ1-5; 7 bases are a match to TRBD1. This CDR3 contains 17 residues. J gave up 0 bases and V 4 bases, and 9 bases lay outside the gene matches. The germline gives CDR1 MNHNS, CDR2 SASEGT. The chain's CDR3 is CASSGQGGPYSNQPQHF. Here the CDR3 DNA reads TGTGCCAGCAGTGGTCAGGGGGGGCCCTATAGCAATCAGCCCCAGCATTTT.

The CDR3 protein is CATVRDRAGYTF. CDR3 DNA: TGTGCCACCGTCCGGGACAGGGCCGGCTACACCTTC. V gene TRBV2 combines with J gene TRBJ1-2; 9 bases agree with TRBD1. Germline-derived CDR1 and CDR2 are SNHLY and FYNNEI. The CDR3 contains 12 residues. V was pared by 10 bases and J by 8 bases, with 8 bases of the junction left unmatched.

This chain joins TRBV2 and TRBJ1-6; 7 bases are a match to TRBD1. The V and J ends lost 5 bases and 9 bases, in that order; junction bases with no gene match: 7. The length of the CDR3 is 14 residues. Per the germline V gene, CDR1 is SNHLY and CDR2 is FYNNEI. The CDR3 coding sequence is TGTGCCAGCAGTTACAGGGGTGCGGGTTCACCCCTCCACTTT. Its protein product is CASSYRGAGSPLHF.

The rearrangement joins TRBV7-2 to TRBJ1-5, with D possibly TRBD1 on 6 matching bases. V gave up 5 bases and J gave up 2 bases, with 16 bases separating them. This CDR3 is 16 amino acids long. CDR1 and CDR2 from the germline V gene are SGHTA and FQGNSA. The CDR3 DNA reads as TGTGCCAGCAGCCCAGGTGCGGGGGGCCGCAATCAGCCCCAGCATTTT. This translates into CASSPGAGGRNQPQHF.

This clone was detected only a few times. DNA for the CDR3: TGTGCCATCAGTGAATGGGGTACCACAGATACGCAGTATTTT. Amino acids: CAISEWGTTDTQYF. J is TRBJ2-3 and V is TRBV10-3; D is uncertain. Trimming removed 3 bases at V and 2 bases at J, with 9 bases between. CDR1 is ENHRY and CDR2 is SYGVKD in the germline V gene. This CDR3 region has 14 residues.

The CDR3 DNA sequence: TGTGCCAGCAGTGAAGATGCAGCTAACTATGGCTACACCTTC. Its translation: CASSEDAANYGYTF. J is TRBJ1-2 and V is TRBV2, with D hard to call. The germline V gene encodes CDR1 SNHLY and CDR2 FYNNEI. The V end lost 1 base, the J end lost 0 bases, and 6 bases lay between the germline ends. The CDR3 runs to 14 residues. Based on the CDR3 plus reference TRBV2 and TRBJ1-2, the full variable domain is EPEVTQTPSHQVTQMGQEVILRCVPISNHLYFYWYRQILGQKVEFLVSFYNNEISEKSEIFDDQFSVERPDGSNFTLKIRSTKLEDSAMYFCASSEDAANYGYTFGSGTRLTVV.

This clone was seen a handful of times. Here the CDR3 DNA reads TGTGCCATCAGTGCGGACGGAAACTCTGGAAACACCATATATTTT. It codes for CAISADGNSGNTIYF. This rearrangement joins TRBV10-3 to TRBJ1-3; D is ambiguous. With 4 bases removed from V and 0 bases from J, the gap between germline ends came to 10 bases. The V gene's germline CDR1 is ENHRY and CDR2 SYGVKD. The CDR3 spans 15 residues.

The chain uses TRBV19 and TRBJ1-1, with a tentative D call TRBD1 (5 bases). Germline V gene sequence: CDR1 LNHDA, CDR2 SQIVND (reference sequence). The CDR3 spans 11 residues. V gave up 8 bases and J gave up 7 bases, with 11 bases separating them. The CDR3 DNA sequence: TGTGCCAGTGGGGGGATTAATGAAGCTTTCTTT. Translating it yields CASGGINEAFF.

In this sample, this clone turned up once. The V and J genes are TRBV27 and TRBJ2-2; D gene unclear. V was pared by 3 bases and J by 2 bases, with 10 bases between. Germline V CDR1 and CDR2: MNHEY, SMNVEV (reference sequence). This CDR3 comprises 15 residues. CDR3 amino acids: CASSLDPPNTGELFF. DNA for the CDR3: TGTGCCAGCAGTTTGGACCCACCCAACACCGGGGAGCTGTTTTTT.

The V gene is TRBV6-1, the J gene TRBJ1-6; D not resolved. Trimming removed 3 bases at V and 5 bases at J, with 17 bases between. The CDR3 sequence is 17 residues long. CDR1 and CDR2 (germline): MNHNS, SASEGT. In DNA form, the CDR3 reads TGTGCCAGCAGTGATGGGAGGGCTCAAGGTGATAATTCACCCCTCCACTTT. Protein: CASSDGRAQGDNSPLHF.

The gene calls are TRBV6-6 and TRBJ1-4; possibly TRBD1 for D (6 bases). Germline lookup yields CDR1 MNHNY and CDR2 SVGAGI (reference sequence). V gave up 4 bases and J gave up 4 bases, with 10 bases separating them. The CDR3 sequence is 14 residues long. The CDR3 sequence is CASSLDRRNEKLFF. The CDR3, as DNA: TGTGCCAGCAGTTTGGACAGACGTAATGAAAAACTGTTTTTT.

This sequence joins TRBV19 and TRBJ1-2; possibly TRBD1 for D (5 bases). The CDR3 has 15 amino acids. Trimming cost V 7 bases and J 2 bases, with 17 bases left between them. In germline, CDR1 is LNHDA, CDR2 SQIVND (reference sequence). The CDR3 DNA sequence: TGTGCCAGTACCCCGGGAGGCTCAGGGAACTATGGCTACACCTTC. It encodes CASTPGGSGNYGYTF. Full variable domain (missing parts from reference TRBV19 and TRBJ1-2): DGGITQSPKYLFRKEGQNVTLSCEQNLNHDAMYWYRQDPGQGLRLIYYSQIVNDFQKGDIAEGYSVSREKKESFPLTVTSAQKNPTAFYLCASTPGGSGNYGYTFGSGTRLTVV.

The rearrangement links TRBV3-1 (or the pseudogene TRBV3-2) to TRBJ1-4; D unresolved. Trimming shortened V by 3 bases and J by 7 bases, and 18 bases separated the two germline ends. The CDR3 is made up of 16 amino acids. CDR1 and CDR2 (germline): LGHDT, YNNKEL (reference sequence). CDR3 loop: CASSHGDSGRGEKLFF. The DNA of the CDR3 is TGTGCCAGCAGCCACGGAGACTCCGGGAGAGGTGAAAAACTGTTTTTT.

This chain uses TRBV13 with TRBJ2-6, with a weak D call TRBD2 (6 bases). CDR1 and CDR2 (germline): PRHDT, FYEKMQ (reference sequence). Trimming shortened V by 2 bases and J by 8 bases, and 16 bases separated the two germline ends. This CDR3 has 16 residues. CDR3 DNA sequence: TGTGCCAGCAGCTTAAGGTTAGGTGGGGACTCCAACGTCCTGACTTTC. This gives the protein CASSLRLGGDSNVLTF.

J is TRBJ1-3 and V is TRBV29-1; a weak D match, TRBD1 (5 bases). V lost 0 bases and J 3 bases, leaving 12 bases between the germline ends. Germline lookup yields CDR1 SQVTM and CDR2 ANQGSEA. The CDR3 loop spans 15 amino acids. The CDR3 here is CSVEDRSGFGNTIYF. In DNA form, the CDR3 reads TGCAGCGTTGAAGATCGCTCAGGGTTTGGAAACACCATATATTTT.

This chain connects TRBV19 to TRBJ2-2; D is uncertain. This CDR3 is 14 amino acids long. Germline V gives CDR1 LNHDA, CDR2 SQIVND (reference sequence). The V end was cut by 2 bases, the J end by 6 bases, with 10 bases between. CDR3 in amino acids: CASSIQRASGELFF. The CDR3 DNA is TGTGCCAGTAGTATACAGCGAGCGTCCGGGGAGCTGTTTTTT.

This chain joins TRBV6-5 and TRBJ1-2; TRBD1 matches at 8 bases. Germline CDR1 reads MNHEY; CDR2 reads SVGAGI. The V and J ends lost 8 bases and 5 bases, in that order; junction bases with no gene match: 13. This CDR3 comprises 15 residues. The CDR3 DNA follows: TGTGCCAGCTCCTCAAGTCCGACAGGGGAGTATGGCTACACCTTC. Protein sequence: CASSSSPTGEYGYTF.

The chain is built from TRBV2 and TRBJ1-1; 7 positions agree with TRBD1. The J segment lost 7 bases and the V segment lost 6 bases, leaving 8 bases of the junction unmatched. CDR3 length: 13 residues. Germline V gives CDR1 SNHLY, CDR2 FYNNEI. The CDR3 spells CASRTQGGHEAFF. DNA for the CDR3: TGTGCCAGCAGAACCCAGGGGGGGCATGAAGCTTTCTTT.

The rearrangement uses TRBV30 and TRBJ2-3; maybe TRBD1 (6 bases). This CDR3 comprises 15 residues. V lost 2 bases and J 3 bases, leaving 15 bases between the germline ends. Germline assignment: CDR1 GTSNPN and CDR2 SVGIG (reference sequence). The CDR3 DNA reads TGTGCCTGGAGTCTCCCGGGCAGGGGAACAGATACGCAGTATTTT. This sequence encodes CAWSLPGRGTDTQYF.

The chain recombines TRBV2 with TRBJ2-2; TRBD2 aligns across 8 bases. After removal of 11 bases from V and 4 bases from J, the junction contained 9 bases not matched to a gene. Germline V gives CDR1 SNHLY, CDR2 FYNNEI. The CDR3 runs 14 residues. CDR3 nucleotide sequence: TGTGCCTCCCGGACGGGGGGGGGCACCGGGGAGCTGTTTTTT. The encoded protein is CASRTGGGTGELFF.

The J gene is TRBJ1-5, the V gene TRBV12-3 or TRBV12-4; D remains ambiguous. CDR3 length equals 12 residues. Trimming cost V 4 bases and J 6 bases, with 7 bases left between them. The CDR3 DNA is TGTGCCAGCAGTTCCGGACCTCAGCCCCAGCATTTT. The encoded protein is CASSSGPQPQHF.

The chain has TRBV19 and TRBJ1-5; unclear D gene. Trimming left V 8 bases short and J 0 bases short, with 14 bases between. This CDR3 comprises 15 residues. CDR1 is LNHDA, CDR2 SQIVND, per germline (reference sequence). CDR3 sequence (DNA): TGTGCCAGTTCCCTCCGACAAAATAGCAATCAGCCCCAGCATTTT. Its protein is CASSLRQNSNQPQHF. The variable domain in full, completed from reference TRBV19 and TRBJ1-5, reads DGGITQSPKYLFRKEGQNVTLSCEQNLNHDAMYWYRQDPGQGLRLIYYSQIVNDFQKGDIAEGYSVSREKKESFPLTVTSAQKNPTAFYLCASSLRQNSNQPQHFGDGTRLSIL.

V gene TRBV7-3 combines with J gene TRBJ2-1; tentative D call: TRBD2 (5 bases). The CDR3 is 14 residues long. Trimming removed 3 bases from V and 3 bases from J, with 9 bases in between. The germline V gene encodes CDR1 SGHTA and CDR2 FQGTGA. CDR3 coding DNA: TGTGCCAGCAGCTTGGACTTAGTCTACAATGAGCAGTTCTTC. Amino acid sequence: CASSLDLVYNEQFF.

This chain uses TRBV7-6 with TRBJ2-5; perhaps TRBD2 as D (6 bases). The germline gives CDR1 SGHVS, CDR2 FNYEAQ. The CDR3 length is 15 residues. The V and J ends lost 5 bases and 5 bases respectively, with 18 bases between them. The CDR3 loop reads CASSPVGRGGETQYF. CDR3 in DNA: TGTGCCAGCAGCCCAGTGGGACGAGGAGGGGAGACCCAGTACTTC.

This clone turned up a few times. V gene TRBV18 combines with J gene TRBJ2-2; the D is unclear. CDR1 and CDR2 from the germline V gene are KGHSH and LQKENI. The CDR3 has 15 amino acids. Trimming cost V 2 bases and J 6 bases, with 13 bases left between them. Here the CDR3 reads CASSPLTKSSGELFF. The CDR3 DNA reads TGTGCCAGCTCACCATTGACGAAGAGTTCCGGGGAGCTGTTTTTT.